What follows describes a single T cell receptor (beta chain). With V trimmed by 4 bases and J by 0 bases, 6 bases remained unmatched. CDR1 and CDR2 from the germline V gene are LGHNA and YNFKEQ. This CDR3 region has 17 residues. These data belong to a study of technical replicates of blood from several donors. TCRdb's copy holds only in-frame clones and misses some; the assay was immunoSEQ multiplex PCR. The table has about 94,000 clones, 90% to 97% seen once. The gene calls are TRBV4-2 and TRBJ2-3, with 11 positions matching TRBD2. The sequenced sample consisted of T cells isolated from PBMCs. The clonotype originates from a human donor in good health. The CDR3 DNA reads as TGTGCCAGCAGCCGAGAGATAGCGGGAGGGAGCACAGATACGCAGTATTTT. Amino acid sequence: CASSREIAGGSTDTQYF.